One TCR beta chain is described in this entry. This clonotype occurred a few times. Its target antigen remains unknown. No base qualities exist here, and no much larger clone lies one base off it. This sample stems from a study of T-cell memory formation after mild COVID-19 (dated by TCRdb to about 2021). Broadly, across the study: TCR sequence clusters from the two donors were largely donor specific. Longitudinal TCRalpha and TCRbeta repertoire sequencing tracked T-cell clones expanding and contracting after mild COVID-19 in a couple of donors. Two young, previously healthy adult volunteers, one female and one male, were included in the cohort. General findings and caveats noted by the study authors: Contracting CD4+ clones turned up mainly in the CM and EM memory subsets, whereas EMRA was where CD8+ clones were enriched. Only a couple of mild cases were covered by the study, and larger cohorts that include severe cases with pre-infection samples were considered necessary. From day 15 to 85, contracting clones showed balanced CD4/CD8 phenotypes, whereas a second wave of clones that expanded from day 15 to 37 leaned towards CD4+. Some responding clones were detected in pre-infection memory, which suggested that pre-existing cross-reactive memory T cells had joined the SARS-CoV-2 response. Whether the second-wave clones peaking on day 37 were SARS-CoV-2 specific was not confirmed.

These reads were obtained on an Illumina NovaSeq 6000. cDNA libraries for TCRalpha and TCRbeta were prepared by 5'RACE using constant-segment primers, with sample barcodes and unique molecular identifiers added. Trizol reagent was used to extract RNA from every sample. The libraries were amplified in two PCR steps, and the second step added a second sample barcode and Illumina TruSeq adapters. Sequencing of libraries was performed on an Illumina NovaSeq with 2 x 150 bp paired-end reads. On the study's bioinformatics: Reads were demultiplexed and collapsed into UMI-guided consensus sequences with migec v1.2.7. Using mixcr v2.1.11, UMI consensuses were aligned to TRA and TRB V and J templates and then assembled into clonotypes. Clonotypes were classified as expanded or contracted when called significant by both edgeR and NoisET, with noise models trained on biological replicates. For edgeR calls, the thresholds were a false discovery rate-adjusted p below 0.01 and a log2 fold-change of 1. As an exploratory analysis of dynamics, PCA with hierarchical clustering was applied to max-normalized trajectories of the 1000 most abundant clonotypes. The CD4 or CD8 phenotype of responding clones was assigned using the separately sequenced CD4+ and CD8+ repertoires. TCRdb's own reprocessing of the public reads used fastp at Q25 and MiXCR and kept productive beta chains. Records with the same CDR3 protein are collapsed into one entry carrying the most frequent genes and DNA. TCRdb's processing, not the authors' own work, is the source of the V and J calls. The sample table lists roughly 120,000 distinct CDR3 sequences, roughly 15% of them with a count of one. The ten largest make up approximately 15% of the sample.

Reading the germline V gene gives CDR1 KGHSH and CDR2 LQKENI. The CDR3 holds 13 amino acids from the cysteine to the phenylalanine. Only the CDR3 region is kept as DNA, spanning 39 bases read in frame from base 1. V lost 3 bases and J lost 3 bases; the stretch between them is 7 bases long. Ficoll-Paque density gradient centrifugation was used to isolate PBMCs. The TCR originated in an adult woman who had mild COVID-19 (a few samples of this study predate the infection). The sample titles of this study are shuffled in the database, so cell type and time point are left out; the donor was told from shared clones. The sequenced material came from PBMCs or a T cell subset sorted from them (not recorded which). The rearrangement combines TRBV18 with TRBJ2-3; the D gene is perhaps TRBD2, on 6 matching bases. This receptor has the CDR3 CASSPGRTDTQYF. DNA sequence: TGTGCCAGCTCACCGGGGAGGACAGATACGCAGTATTTT.